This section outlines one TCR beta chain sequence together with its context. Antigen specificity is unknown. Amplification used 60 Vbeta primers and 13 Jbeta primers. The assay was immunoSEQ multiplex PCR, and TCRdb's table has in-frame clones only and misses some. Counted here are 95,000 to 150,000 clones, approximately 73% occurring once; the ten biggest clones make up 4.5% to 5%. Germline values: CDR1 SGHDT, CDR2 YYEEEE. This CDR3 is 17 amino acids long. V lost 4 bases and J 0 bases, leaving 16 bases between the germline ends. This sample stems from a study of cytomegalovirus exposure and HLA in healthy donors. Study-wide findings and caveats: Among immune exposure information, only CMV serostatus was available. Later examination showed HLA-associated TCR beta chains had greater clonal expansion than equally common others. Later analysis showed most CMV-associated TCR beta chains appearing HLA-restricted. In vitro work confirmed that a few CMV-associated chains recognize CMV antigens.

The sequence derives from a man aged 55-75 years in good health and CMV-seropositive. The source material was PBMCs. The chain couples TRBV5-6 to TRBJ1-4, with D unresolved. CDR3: CASSPSREGATNEKLFF. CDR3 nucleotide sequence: TGTGCCAGCAGCCCATCCCGGGAGGGAGCAACTAATGAAAAACTGTTTTTT.